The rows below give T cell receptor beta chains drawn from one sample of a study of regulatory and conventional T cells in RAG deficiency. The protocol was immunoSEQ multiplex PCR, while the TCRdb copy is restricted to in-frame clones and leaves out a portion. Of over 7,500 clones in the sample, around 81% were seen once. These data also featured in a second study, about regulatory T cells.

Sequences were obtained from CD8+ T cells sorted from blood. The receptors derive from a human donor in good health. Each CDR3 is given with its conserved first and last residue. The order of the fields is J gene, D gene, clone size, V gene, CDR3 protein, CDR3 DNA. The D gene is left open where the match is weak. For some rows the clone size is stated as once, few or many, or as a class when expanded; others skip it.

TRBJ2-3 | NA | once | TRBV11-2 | CASSGRGGDTQYF | TGTGCCAGCAGCGGCCGCGGTGGAGATACGCAGTATTTT
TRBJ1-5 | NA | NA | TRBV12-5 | CASGPPSRGYSNQPQHF | TGTGCTAGTGGTCCCCCCAGCCGGGGGTATAGCAATCAGCCCCAGCATTTT
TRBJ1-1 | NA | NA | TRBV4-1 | CASSQDLGLGEAFF | TGCGCCAGCAGCCAGGACTTAGGTCTAGGTGAAGCTTTCTTT
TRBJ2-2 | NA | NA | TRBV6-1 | CASSDLAVNTNTGELFF | TGTGCCAGCAGTGACCTGGCGGTGAATACGAACACCGGGGAGCTGTTTTTT
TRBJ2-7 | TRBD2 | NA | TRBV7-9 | CASSSGTSGRGVYEQYF | TGTGCCAGCAGCTCCGGGACTAGCGGGAGGGGTGTCTACGAGCAGTACTTC
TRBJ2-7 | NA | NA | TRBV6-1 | CASNLAGYEQYF | TGTGCCAGCAACTTGGCCGGGTACGAGCAGTACTTC
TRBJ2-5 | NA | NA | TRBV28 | CASSTRTAQETQYF | TGTGCCAGCAGTACTAGGACAGCTCAAGAGACCCAGTACTTC
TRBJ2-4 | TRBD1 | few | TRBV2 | CASSEGQGKNIQYF | TGTGCCAGCAGTGAAGGACAGGGAAAGAACATTCAGTACTTC
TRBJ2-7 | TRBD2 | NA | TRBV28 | CASSLLPREVPYEQYF | TGTGCCAGCAGTTTATTGCCGCGGGAGGTTCCCTACGAGCAGTACTTC
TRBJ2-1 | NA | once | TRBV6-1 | CASSEAYNSYNEQFF | TGTGCCAGCAGTGAAGCCTACAACTCCTACAATGAGCAGTTCTTC
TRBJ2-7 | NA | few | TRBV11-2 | CASSQTGKRSEQYF | TGTGCCAGCAGCCAAACAGGAAAACGGAGCGAGCAGTACTTC
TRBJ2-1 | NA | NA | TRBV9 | CASSGSGNEQFF | TGTGCCAGCAGCGGGAGTGGCAATGAGCAGTTCTTC
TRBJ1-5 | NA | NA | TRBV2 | CASSYRYSNQPQHF | TGTGCCAGCAGTTACAGATATAGCAATCAGCCCCAGCATTTT
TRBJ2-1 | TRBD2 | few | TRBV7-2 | CASSSLAGGWNEQFF | TGTGCCAGCAGCTCTCTAGCGGGGGGGTGGAATGAGCAGTTCTTC